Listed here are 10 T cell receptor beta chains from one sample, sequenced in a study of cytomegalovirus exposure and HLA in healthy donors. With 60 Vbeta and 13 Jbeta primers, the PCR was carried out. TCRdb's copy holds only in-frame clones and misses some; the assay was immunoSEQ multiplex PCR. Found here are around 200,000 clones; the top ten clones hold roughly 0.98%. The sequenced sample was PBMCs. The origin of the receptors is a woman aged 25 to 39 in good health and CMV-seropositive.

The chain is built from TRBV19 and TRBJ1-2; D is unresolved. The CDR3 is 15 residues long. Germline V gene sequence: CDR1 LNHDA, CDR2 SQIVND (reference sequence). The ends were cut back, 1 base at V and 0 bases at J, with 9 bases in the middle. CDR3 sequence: CASSIAGRPNYGYTF. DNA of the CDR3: TGTGCCAGTAGTATAGCAGGCAGGCCTAACTATGGCTACACCTTC.

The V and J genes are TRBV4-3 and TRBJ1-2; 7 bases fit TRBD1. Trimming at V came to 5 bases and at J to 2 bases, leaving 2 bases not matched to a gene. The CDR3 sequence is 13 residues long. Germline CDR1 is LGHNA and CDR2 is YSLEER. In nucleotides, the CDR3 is TGCGCCAGCAGCGCGGACAGGAACTATGGCTACACCTTC. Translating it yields CASSADRNYGYTF.

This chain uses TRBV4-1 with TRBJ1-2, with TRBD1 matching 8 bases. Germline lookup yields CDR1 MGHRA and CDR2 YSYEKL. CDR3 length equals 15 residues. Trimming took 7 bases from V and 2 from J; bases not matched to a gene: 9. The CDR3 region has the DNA TGCGCCAGCATCCCTACCGGGACAGGCAACTATGGCTACACCTTC. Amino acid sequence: CASIPTGTGNYGYTF.

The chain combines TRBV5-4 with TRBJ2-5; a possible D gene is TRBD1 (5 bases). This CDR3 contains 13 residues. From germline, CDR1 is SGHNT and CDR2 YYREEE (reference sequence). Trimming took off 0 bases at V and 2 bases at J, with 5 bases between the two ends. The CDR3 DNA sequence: TGTGCCAGCAGCTTGGGACAGCAAGAGACCCAGTACTTC. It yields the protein CASSLGQQETQYF.

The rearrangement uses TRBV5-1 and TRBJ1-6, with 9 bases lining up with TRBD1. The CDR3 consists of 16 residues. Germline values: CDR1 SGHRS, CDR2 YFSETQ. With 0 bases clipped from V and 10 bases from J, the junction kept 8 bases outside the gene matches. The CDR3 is CASSLVPDRGESPLHF. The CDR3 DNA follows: TGCGCCAGCAGCTTGGTTCCGGACAGGGGCGAGTCACCCCTCCACTTT.

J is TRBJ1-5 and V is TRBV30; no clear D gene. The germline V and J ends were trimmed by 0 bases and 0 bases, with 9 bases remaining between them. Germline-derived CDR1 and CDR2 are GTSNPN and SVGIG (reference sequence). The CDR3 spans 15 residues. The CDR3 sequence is CAWSVRVNSNQPQHF. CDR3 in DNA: TGTGCCTGGAGTGTGCGAGTGAATAGCAATCAGCCCCAGCATTTT.

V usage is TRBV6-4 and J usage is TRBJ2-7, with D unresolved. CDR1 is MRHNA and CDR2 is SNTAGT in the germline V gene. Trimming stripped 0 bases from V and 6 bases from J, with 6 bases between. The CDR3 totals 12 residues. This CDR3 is CASSDSYGEQYF. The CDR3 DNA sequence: TGTGCCAGCAGTGACTCCTACGGCGAGCAGTACTTC.

CDR3 in amino acids: CASSPIRDGEKLFF. The CDR3 DNA reads TGTGCCAGCTCACCAATCAGGGATGGAGAAAAACTGTTTTTT. This chain connects TRBV18 to TRBJ1-4, with a possible D match to TRBD1 (5 bases). Trimming shortened V by 2 bases and J by 8 bases, and 12 bases separated the two germline ends. This CDR3 region has 14 residues. Germline lookup yields CDR1 KGHSH and CDR2 LQKENI.

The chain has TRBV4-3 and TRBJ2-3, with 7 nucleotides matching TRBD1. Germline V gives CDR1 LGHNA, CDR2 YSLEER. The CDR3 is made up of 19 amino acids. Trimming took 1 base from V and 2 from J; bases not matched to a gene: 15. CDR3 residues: CASSQVRTGSRGNTDTQYF. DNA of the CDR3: TGCGCCAGCAGCCAAGTTCGGACAGGCTCTAGGGGGAACACAGATACGCAGTATTTT.

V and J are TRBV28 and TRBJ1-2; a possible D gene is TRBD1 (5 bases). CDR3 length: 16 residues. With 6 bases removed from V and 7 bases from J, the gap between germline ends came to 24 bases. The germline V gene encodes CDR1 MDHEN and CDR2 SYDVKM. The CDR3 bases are TGTGCCAGCAGGGGTAACAGGTTGGGCCTAGGTTCTGGCTACACCTTC. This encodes CASRGNRLGLGSGYTF.